This T cell receptor beta chain was sequenced for a study of blood T cell repertoires in COVID-19. Study-wide context: The cDNA or gDNA used as material had been derived from T cells, B-cell-depleted T cells, or PBMCs.

Trimming pared 2 bases from V and 4 bases from J, leaving 15 bases between. Germline V gives CDR1 SEHNR, CDR2 FQNEAQ (reference sequence). The CDR3 is 16 amino acids. Those who participated ranged in age from about 18 to 89 years and resided in about 24 US areas. In assigning cohorts, the study relied on participant-reported clinical history. In the original processing: The authors estimated nucleated cell counts from reference gene primer amplification. Data came from immunoSEQ multiplex PCR; TCRdb stores just in-frame clones and leaves some out. V, J and clone size derive from that table, while D and trimming were established from the DNA sequence. The sample includes about 180,000 clones, about 90% seen only once; the top ten take around 7%.

The clonotype was recovered from a woman in her forties or fifties who had recovered from COVID-19. The chain carries TRBV7-9 and TRBJ1-5, with D perhaps matching TRBD1 (6 bases). Sequencing was carried out using PBMCs or T cells enriched from blood (not recorded which). CDR3 bases: TGTGCCAGCAGCTTACAGGACAGCGTGATGAATCAGCCCCAGCATTTT. Amino acids: CASSLQDSVMNQPQHF.